Each of the 27 T cell receptor beta chains below was sequenced from the same sample in a study of blood T cell repertoires in COVID-19. Profiled with immunoSEQ multiplex PCR; TCRdb holds only in-frame clones, not every one. This sample yields 140,000 or so clones, of which around nine tenths are seen a single time; less than 10% belongs to the top ten. The material sequenced was peripheral blood. The receptors derive from a woman aged 45 to 65 with active or convalescent COVID-19.

This clone was recorded once. The rearrangement joins TRBV7-2 to TRBJ1-3; no definite D call. This CDR3 is 16 amino acids long. The V and J ends lost 1 base and 0 bases respectively, with 10 bases between them. Germline CDR1 SGHTA, CDR2 FQGNSA. The CDR3 nucleotides read TGTGCCAGCAGCTTAGTCTTCGGGAGCTCTGGAAACACCATATATTTT. Its protein product is CASSLVFGSSGNTIYF.

This clone has just a few counts. V usage is TRBV12-3 or TRBV12-4 and J usage is TRBJ2-4; 8 bases match TRBD1. The CDR3 is 11 amino acids. The V and J ends lost 5 bases and 16 bases, in that order; junction bases with no gene match: 7. The CDR3 DNA sequence: TGTGCCAGCAGTCCGGACAGGGTGGAATACTTC. It yields the protein CASSPDRVEYF.

The gene calls are TRBV7-3 and TRBJ1-1; 11 bases fit TRBD1. The CDR3 covers 13 residues. V shed 3 bases, J shed 10 bases, and the junction held 4 bases outside the gene matches. The V gene's germline CDR1 is SGHTA and CDR2 FQGTGA. The CDR3: CASSFGQGARAFF. In DNA form, the CDR3 reads TGTGCCAGCAGCTTTGGACAGGGGGCGCGAGCTTTCTTT.

This clone showed up many times. The rearrangement links TRBV2 to TRBJ2-7, with TRBD2 as a possible D gene (6 bases). Trimming took 8 bases from V and 5 from J, leaving 10 bases between them. The CDR3 has 11 amino acids. Germline lookup yields CDR1 SNHLY and CDR2 FYNNEI. In nucleotides, the CDR3 is TGTGCCAGCCAAAGGGAGGACGAGCAGTACTTC. Its translation: CASQREDEQYF.

The V and J genes are TRBV28 and TRBJ2-7; D ambiguous. Germline V gene data show CDR1 as MDHEN and CDR2 as SYDVKM. The CDR3 has 12 amino acids. Trimming left V 3 bases short and J 5 bases short, with 8 bases between. In DNA form, the CDR3 reads TGTGCCAGCAGTTTTGACATCCACGAGCAGTACTTC. It translates to CASSFDIHEQYF. The variable domain in full, with the rest retrieved from reference TRBV28 and TRBJ2-7, is DVKVTQSSRYLVKRTGEKVFLECVQDMDHENMFWYRQDPGLGLRLIYFSYDVKMKEKGDIPEGYSVSREKKERFSLILESASTNQTSMYLCASSFDIHEQYFGPGTRLTVT.

V is TRBV18 and J is TRBJ1-2; TRBD1 might be the D (6 bases). The CDR3 sequence is 13 residues long. Trimming took off 6 bases at V and 7 bases at J, with 15 bases between the two ends. The germline V gene encodes CDR1 KGHSH and CDR2 LQKENI. CDR3 residues: CASSPTGWSGYTF. The CDR3 DNA sequence: TGTGCCAGCTCTCCCACAGGGTGGAGTGGCTACACCTTC.

The chain combines TRBV28 with TRBJ1-5, with 10 bases identical to TRBD1. V gave up 11 bases and J gave up 3 bases; unmatched junction bases: 16. This CDR3 contains 17 residues. Germline loops: CDR1 MDHEN, CDR2 SYDVKM. This CDR3 is CASRGTGAVPINQPQHF. In DNA, the CDR3 is TGTGCCTCCCGGGGGACAGGGGCCGTACCAATCAATCAGCCCCAGCATTTT.

The CDR3 bases are TGTGCCAGCAGCCCGCAACAGGGAGGGGACACTGAAGCTTTCTTT. This codes for CASSPQQGGDTEAFF. The chain combines TRBV7-8 with TRBJ1-1; tentative D call: TRBD1 (6 bases). The CDR3 runs to 15 residues. Germline lookup yields CDR1 SGHVS and CDR2 FQNEAQ. The V end was cut by 5 bases, the J end by 3 bases, with 16 bases between.

The chain employs TRBV7-9 and TRBJ1-5; D is perhaps TRBD1 (6 bases). Germline V CDR1 and CDR2: SEHNR, FQNEAQ (reference sequence). The CDR3 covers 16 residues. With 5 bases removed from V and 4 bases from J, the gap between germline ends came to 18 bases. DNA for the CDR3: TGTGCCAGCAGCGTTGAATCCGGGACACCTAATCAGCCCCAGCATTTT. Protein: CASSVESGTPNQPQHF.

The chain carries TRBV5-1 and TRBJ2-5; 9 positions agree with TRBD1. J was trimmed by 5 bases and V by 5 bases; bases with no gene match: 4. Per the germline V gene, CDR1 is SGHRS and CDR2 is YFSETQ. There are 13 residues in the CDR3. CDR3 in amino acids: CASRGTGMETQYF. In DNA, the CDR3 is TGCGCCAGCAGAGGGACAGGGATGGAGACCCAGTACTTC.

V gene TRBV21-1 combines with J gene TRBJ2-5; the DNA was not compared with TRBD2, the D call given in the table. TRBV21-1 is listed as a pseudogene. The CDR3 loop spans 16 amino acids. The CDR3 loop reads CASIVAVARVQETQYF. Written as DNA, the CDR3 is TGTGCCAGCATAGTTGCCGTTGCTCGGGTCCAAGAGACCCAGTACTTC.

The rearrangement links TRBV18 to TRBJ2-5; possibly TRBD1 for D (5 bases). This CDR3 region has 17 residues. Trimming took 4 bases from V and 1 from J, leaving 19 bases between them. Germline V gene sequence: CDR1 KGHSH, CDR2 LQKENI. The chain's CDR3 is CASSLTRVYQGQETQYF. The CDR3 nucleotides read TGTGCCAGCTCACTCACCCGTGTGTATCAGGGCCAAGAGACCCAGTACTTC.

This chain uses TRBV11-1 with TRBJ1-2; D is unresolved. This CDR3 has 14 amino acids. Germline CDR1 and CDR2: SGHAT and FQDESV (reference sequence). V dropped 4 bases and J dropped 6 bases, with 15 bases sitting between them. This CDR3 reads CASSSRPARDGYTF. The DNA of the CDR3 is TGTGCCAGCAGCTCCCGGCCGGCGAGGGATGGCTACACCTTC.

The V call is TRBV3-1 (or the pseudogene TRBV3-2), the J call TRBJ2-1; 9 bases are a match to TRBD2. CDR1 LGHDT and CDR2 YNNKEL come from the germline V gene (reference sequence). V shed 4 bases and J 5 bases; nucleotides not matched to a gene: 6. The CDR3 has 15 residues. The CDR3 bases are TGTGCCAGCAGCCCGGTGGCTAGCGGGGACAATGAGCAGTTCTTC. Its translation: CASSPVASGDNEQFF.

This chain links TRBV5-4 with TRBJ2-7; no clear D gene. The CDR3 has 13 amino acids. Germline CDR1 is SGHNT and CDR2 is YYREEE (reference sequence). The V gene lost 0 bases and the J gene lost 0 bases, with 4 bases spanning the gap. In nucleotides, the CDR3 is TGTGCCAGCAGCTTGGACACCTCCTACGAGCAGTACTTC. Protein sequence: CASSLDTSYEQYF.

This chain joins TRBV6-2 or TRBV6-3 and TRBJ1-2; 10 bases are shared with TRBD1. The CDR3 runs to 15 residues. The germline CDR1 and CDR2 sequences are MNHEY and SVGEGT. J gave up 0 bases and V 5 bases, and 3 bases lay outside the gene matches. CDR3 sequence: CASSDDRGPNYGYTF. CDR3 sequence (DNA): TGTGCCAGCAGTGACGACAGGGGGCCTAACTATGGCTACACCTTC.

The chain joins TRBV6-5 to TRBJ2-7; possible D gene TRBD2, 5 bases. V was shortened by 6 bases and J by 5 bases, with 17 bases between the two germline ends. The CDR3 length is 14 residues. In germline, CDR1 is MNHEY, CDR2 SVGAGI. The CDR3 DNA sequence: TGTGCCAGCAGATCCCCGGGTCTGAGGGACGAGCAGTACTTC. It is translated as CASRSPGLRDEQYF.

This chain joins TRBV15 and TRBJ1-1; TRBD1 matches 9 bases. Germline V lookup: CDR1 LNHNV, CDR2 YYDKDF (reference sequence). Trimming took 1 base from V and 6 from J; bases not matched to a gene: 6. The CDR3 spans 15 residues. DNA of the CDR3: TGTGCCACCAGCAGAGGACAGGGGGTGTCCTCTGAAGCTTTCTTT. Its translation: CATSRGQGVSSEAFF.

The gene calls are TRBV19 and TRBJ1-1, with a tentative D call TRBD1 (6 bases). The V end lost 1 base, the J end lost 3 bases, and 12 bases lay between the germline ends. Germline CDR1 LNHDA, CDR2 SQIVND (reference sequence). The CDR3 has 15 amino acids. The CDR3 bases are TGTGCCAGTAGTATAGTAGGGGGATCTCACACTGAAGCTTTCTTT. It translates to CASSIVGGSHTEAFF.

The chain uses TRBV4-3 and TRBJ1-2; D might be TRBD1 (6 bases). CDR1 and CDR2 (germline): LGHNA, YSLEER. This CDR3 contains 13 residues. The V end was cut by 0 bases, the J end by 8 bases, with 10 bases between. The CDR3 region is CASSQEGGGGYTF. For the CDR3, the DNA is TGCGCCAGCAGCCAAGAAGGGGGGGGAGGCTACACCTTC.

V usage is TRBV5-8 and J usage is TRBJ1-5; 8 bases match TRBD1. The CDR3 length is 13 residues. Germline V lookup: CDR1 SGHTS, CDR2 YDEGEE. Trimming cost V 4 bases and J 6 bases; bases outside gene matches: 3. The CDR3 region has the DNA TGTGCCAGCAGCCGACAGGGGATTCAGCCCCAGCATTTT. Its protein product is CASSRQGIQPQHF.

V usage is TRBV3-1 (or the pseudogene TRBV3-2) and J usage is TRBJ2-7, with D perhaps TRBD1 (6 bases). Germline CDR1 reads LGHDT; CDR2 reads YNNKEL (reference sequence). The CDR3 has 13 amino acids. Between the trimmed V and J ends, which lost 3 bases and 2 bases, there was a span of 8 bases. CDR3 sequence: CASSQGHTYEQYF. In nucleotides, the CDR3 is TGTGCCAGCAGCCAGGGACATACCTACGAGCAGTACTTC.

V and J are TRBV7-8 and TRBJ1-5, with 9 bases that match TRBD1. After removal of 5 bases from V and 6 bases from J, the junction contained 8 bases not matched to a gene. The CDR3 covers 15 residues. The germline V gene has CDR1 SGHVS and CDR2 FQNEAQ. CDR3 coding DNA: TGTGCCAGCAGCAGACAGGGGGGATACGGTCAGCCCCAGCATTTT. Encoded protein: CASSRQGGYGQPQHF.

Concerning this clone itself: The sample holds other DNA sequences that translate to the same CDR3. The V gene is TRBV6-4, the J gene TRBJ1-2; weak D call: TRBD1 (5 bases). CDR3 size: 13 residues. V lost 6 bases to trimming and J lost 0 bases, with 8 bases between them. The germline V gene has CDR1 MRHNA and CDR2 SNTAGT. The CDR3 protein is CASREGANYGYTF. The CDR3, as DNA: TGTGCCAGCAGAGAAGGGGCTAACTATGGCTACACCTTC.

The chain employs TRBV5-6 and TRBJ2-1; 7 bases line up with TRBD1. Germline CDR1 is SGHDT and CDR2 is YYEEEE. This CDR3 has 16 residues. Trimming removed 4 bases from V and 0 bases from J; junction bases left unmatched: 7. CDR3 bases: TGTGCCAGCAGCAGCAGGGGGATTAGCTCCTACAATGAGCAGTTCTTC. Its translation is CASSSRGISSYNEQFF.

The chain joins TRBV19 to TRBJ2-7; 10 positions agree with TRBD1. Germline CDR1 is LNHDA and CDR2 is SQIVND (reference sequence). Trimming removed 5 bases from V and 2 bases from J; junction bases left unmatched: 6. The CDR3 extends over 15 amino acids. CDR3 protein: CASSAPGQGTYEQYF. CDR3 DNA sequence: TGTGCCAGTAGTGCGCCGGGACAGGGGACCTACGAGCAGTACTTC. Variable domain in full (rest from reference TRBV19 and TRBJ2-7): DGGITQSPKYLFRKEGQNVTLSCEQNLNHDAMYWYRQDPGQGLRLIYYSQIVNDFQKGDIAEGYSVSREKKESFPLTVTSAQKNPTAFYLCASSAPGQGTYEQYFGPGTRLTVT.

In the case of this clone: Other DNA sequences in the same sample also yield this CDR3. J is TRBJ2-6 and V is TRBV5-1; D may be TRBD2 (5 bases). CDR3 size: 15 residues. V lost 2 bases and J lost 0, with 6 bases in between. Looked up from germline, CDR1 is SGHRS and CDR2 is YFSETQ. In DNA form, the CDR3 reads TGCGCCAGCAGCTTAGGAGGCTCTGGGGCCAACGTCCTGACTTTC. Amino acids: CASSLGGSGANVLTF.